The 27 T cell receptor beta chains below all came from one sample that was sequenced in a study of blood T cell repertoires in COVID-19. Sequencing used immunoSEQ multiplex PCR; TCRdb keeps in-frame clones, though not all of them. The sample includes about 3,700 clones, around 90% seen only once; the top ten take under 6%. The specimen sequenced was peripheral blood. The receptors originated from a woman aged 70-85 years with active COVID-19.

This chain links TRBV9 with TRBJ1-6; 8 nucleotides line up with TRBD1. V trimming: 4 bases; J trimming: 10 bases; junction bases outside the gene matches: 13. The CDR3 consists of 16 residues. Germline CDR1 reads SGDLS; CDR2 reads YYNGEE. The CDR3 spells CASSRAPRGHGSPLHF. The CDR3 DNA follows: TGTGCCAGCAGCAGAGCTCCCAGGGGGCACGGATCACCCCTCCACTTT.

This chain connects TRBV3-1 (or the pseudogene TRBV3-2) to TRBJ2-3; 7 positions match TRBD2. CDR1 is LGHDT and CDR2 is YNNKEL in the germline V gene (reference sequence). This CDR3 comprises 15 residues. The junction had 3 bases not matched to a gene; V was cut back by 1 base and J by 2 bases. The CDR3 spells CASSQGGGSTDTQYF. The CDR3, as DNA: TGTGCCAGCAGCCAAGGCGGGGGATCCACAGATACGCAGTATTTT.

J is TRBJ1-1 and V is TRBV6-6; 11 nucleotides line up with TRBD1. This CDR3 spans 15 amino acids. Trimming took 5 bases from V and 11 from J; bases not matched to a gene: 13. Germline lookup yields CDR1 MNHNY and CDR2 SVGAGI (reference sequence). The CDR3 coding sequence is TGTGCCAGCAGTGGGGACGGGACAGGGGGTTTGGTTGCTTTCTTT. Translated: CASSGDGTGGLVAFF.

The rearrangement links TRBV5-1 to TRBJ2-7, with 12 bases aligning to TRBD2. Germline values: CDR1 SGHRS, CDR2 YFSETQ. V was clipped by 3 bases and J by 4 bases; unmatched bases: 2. CDR3 length: 14 residues. The CDR3: CASSSSGGEYEQYF. CDR3 nucleotides: TGCGCCAGCAGCTCTAGCGGGGGGGAATACGAGCAGTACTTC. The full variable domain, its missing parts supplied by reference TRBV5-1 and TRBJ2-7, is KAGVTQTPRYLIKTRGQQVTLSCSPISGHRSVSWYQQTPGQGLQFLFEYFSETQRNKGNFPGRFSGRQFSNSRSEMNVSTLELGDSALYLCASSSSGGEYEQYFGPGTRLTVT.

Here the CDR3 DNA reads TGTGCCTGGAGGGCGGGGACAGCTGAATACTTC. This codes for CAWRAGTAEYF. The chain carries TRBV30 and TRBJ2-7; tentatively, D is TRBD1 (7 bases). The CDR3 is 11 residues long. The germline V gene has CDR1 GTSNPN and CDR2 SVGIG (reference sequence). Trimming cost V 3 bases and J 13 bases, with 16 bases left between them.

The chain employs TRBV24-1 and TRBJ2-2; 7 positions agree with TRBD1. V was clipped by 4 bases and J by 3 bases; unmatched bases: 7. This CDR3 is built from 16 residues. Germline CDR1 KGHDR, CDR2 SFDVKD. DNA of the CDR3: TGTGCCACCAGTGACTCCGGGACAGCCGACACCGGGGAGCTGTTTTTT. Protein product: CATSDSGTADTGELFF.

The CDR3 nucleotides are TGTGCCAGCCGCGGGGGGGCCTTGGAGACCCAGTACTTC. It yields the protein CASRGGALETQYF. This chain links TRBV2 with TRBJ2-5; 9 bases align to TRBD2. The CDR3 has 13 residues. The V gene's germline CDR1 is SNHLY and CDR2 FYNNEI. The J segment lost 5 bases and the V segment lost 8 bases, leaving 6 bases of the junction unmatched. Full variable domain (rest looked up from reference TRBV2 and TRBJ2-5): EPEVTQTPSHQVTQMGQEVILRCVPISNHLYFYWYRQILGQKVEFLVSFYNNEISEKSEIFDDQFSVERPDGSNFTLKIRSTKLEDSAMYFCASRGGALETQYFGPGTRLLVL.

J is TRBJ1-2 and V is TRBV30; 8 bases map to TRBD1. The CDR3 totals 14 residues. With 0 bases clipped from V and 7 bases from J, the junction kept 7 bases outside the gene matches. Germline-derived CDR1 and CDR2 are GTSNPN and SVGIG (reference sequence). CDR3 coding DNA: TGTGCCTGGAGTGTTAATGGACAGGGATCTGGCTACACCTTC. This sequence encodes CAWSVNGQGSGYTF.

The chain has TRBV4-3 and TRBJ2-2; 7 bases map to TRBD1. The CDR3 covers 16 residues. Germline values: CDR1 LGHNA, CDR2 YSLEER. V lost 4 bases and J lost 6; bases outside the gene matches: 11. CDR3 region: CASSRLDRVESGELFF. Here the CDR3 DNA reads TGCGCCAGCAGCCGACTCGACAGGGTAGAATCCGGGGAGCTGTTTTTT.

The rearrangement links TRBV6-1 to TRBJ1-5; a weak D match, TRBD1 (6 bases). This CDR3 has 15 amino acids. From germline, CDR1 is MNHNS and CDR2 SASEGT. The germline V and J ends were trimmed by 3 bases and 2 bases, with 11 bases remaining between them. The CDR3 here is CASSDRGAGNQPQHF. CDR3 sequence (DNA): TGTGCCAGCAGTGACCGGGGGGCCGGCAATCAGCCCCAGCATTTT.

V is TRBV5-1 and J is TRBJ2-3; tentatively, D is TRBD1 (8 bases). V lost 4 bases and J lost 3, with 15 bases in between. The CDR3 consists of 15 residues. Germline V CDR1 and CDR2: SGHRS, YFSETQ. CDR3 DNA sequence: TGCGCCAGCAGCCCGACAGGGGAGGGTACAGATACGCAGTATTTT. Amino acid sequence: CASSPTGEGTDTQYF.

The chain employs TRBV24-1 and TRBJ2-3, with a tentative D call TRBD2 (5 bases). The ends were cut back, 4 bases at V and 4 bases at J, with 8 bases in the middle. The CDR3 covers 13 residues. CDR1 and CDR2 from the germline V gene are KGHDR and SFDVKD. CDR3 DNA sequence: TGTGCCACCAGTGACGGAGGTCCAGATACGCAGTATTTT. Amino acids: CATSDGGPDTQYF.

The chain combines TRBV5-1 with TRBJ2-1; 9 nucleotides line up with TRBD2. CDR3 length: 15 amino acids. With V trimmed by 3 bases and J by 6 bases, 7 bases remained unmatched. The germline gives CDR1 SGHRS, CDR2 YFSETQ. The CDR3 DNA is TGCGCCAGCAGCTCCCAGGGCGGGGGGGCCAATGAGCAGTTCTTC. Amino acid sequence: CASSSQGGGANEQFF.

CDR3 DNA: TGTGCCAGCTCACCACCGGGGTTAACTCGGGGGGGGCCGTATACGCAGTATTTT. Its translation is CASSPPGLTRGGPYTQYF. The chain recombines TRBV18 with TRBJ2-3; TRBD2 matches 8 bases. The CDR3 runs to 18 residues. Trimming removed 0 bases from V and 7 bases from J; junction bases left unmatched: 15. Germline V gene data show CDR1 as KGHSH and CDR2 as LQKENI.

This rearrangement joins TRBV7-9 to TRBJ2-3; 7 nucleotides align to TRBD1. CDR1 and CDR2 (germline): SEHNR, FQNEAQ (reference sequence). The junction had 7 bases not matched to a gene; V was cut back by 3 bases and J by 1 base. The CDR3 runs to 16 residues. CDR3 nucleotide sequence: TGTGCCAGCAGCTTCGTCCCAGGGGGAGGCACAGATACGCAGTATTTT. It yields the protein CASSFVPGGGTDTQYF.

The gene calls are TRBV4-2 and TRBJ2-5; 13 nucleotides match TRBD2. V trimming: 4 bases; J trimming: 5 bases; junction bases outside the gene matches: 7. The V gene's germline CDR1 is LGHNA and CDR2 YNFKEQ. The CDR3 spans 16 residues. Here the CDR3 reads CASSPETSGGRETQYF. CDR3 coding DNA: TGTGCCAGCAGCCCCGAGACTAGCGGGGGGCGGGAGACCCAGTACTTC.

V is TRBV18 and J is TRBJ1-1, with 9 bases identical to TRBD1. The CDR3 is 13 amino acids. Trimming cost V 3 bases and J 5 bases; bases outside gene matches: 1. Looked up from germline, CDR1 is KGHSH and CDR2 is LQKENI. The CDR3 spells CASSPGTGTEAFF. The CDR3 nucleotides read TGTGCCAGCTCACCCGGGACAGGGACTGAAGCTTTCTTT.

The genes are TRBV15 and TRBJ1-5; 7 nucleotides line up with TRBD1. Per the germline V gene, CDR1 is LNHNV and CDR2 is YYDKDF (reference sequence). This CDR3 contains 17 residues. V lost 0 bases and J lost 5; bases outside the gene matches: 10. The CDR3 DNA is TGTGCCACCAGCAGAGATCGACGAGGGGGCTCTGATCAGCCCCAGCATTTT. Its translation: CATSRDRRGGSDQPQHF.

This clone was seen once. The J gene is TRBJ2-5, the V gene TRBV10-3; 8 bases agree with TRBD2. This CDR3 has 15 amino acids. Germline V gives CDR1 ENHRY, CDR2 SYGVKD. V lost 6 bases to trimming and J lost 4 bases; unmatched junction nucleotides: 10. CDR3 sequence reads: CAIRDSGARGETQYF. In DNA form, the CDR3 reads TGTGCCATCAGAGATAGCGGGGCTCGCGGAGAGACCCAGTACTTC.

This chain uses TRBV5-1 with TRBJ2-2; TRBD1 matches 12 bases. Unmatched junction bases numbered 10, after V lost 4 bases and J lost 3 bases. Germline CDR1 is SGHRS and CDR2 is YFSETQ. This CDR3 contains 18 residues. In DNA form, the CDR3 reads TGCGCCAGCAGCCCCCTCCGTGGGACAGGGGGCCACACCGGGGAGCTGTTTTTT. Protein product: CASSPLRGTGGHTGELFF. Filled out from reference TRBV5-1 and TRBJ2-2, the complete variable domain reads KAGVTQTPRYLIKTRGQQVTLSCSPISGHRSVSWYQQTPGQGLQFLFEYFSETQRNKGNFPGRFSGRQFSNSRSEMNVSTLELGDSALYLCASSPLRGTGGHTGELFFGEGSRLTVL.

CDR3 coding DNA: TGTGCCAGCTCACCCAGAAGGACAGGGGATGAAGCTTTCTTT. This translates into CASSPRRTGDEAFF. The chain joins TRBV18 to TRBJ1-1; TRBD1 matches at 9 bases. CDR3 length equals 14 residues. Germline V gene data show CDR1 as KGHSH and CDR2 as LQKENI. The V segment lost 3 bases and the J segment 7 bases; nucleotides outside the gene matches: 6.

This chain connects TRBV4-1 to TRBJ1-4; 7 bases line up with TRBD1. This CDR3 comprises 15 residues. V trimming: 0 bases; J trimming: 7 bases; junction bases outside the gene matches: 5. From germline, CDR1 is MGHRA and CDR2 YSYEKL. The CDR3 DNA follows: TGCGCCAGCAGCCAAGACGACAGGGTGGGTGAAAAACTGTTTTTT. It codes for CASSQDDRVGEKLFF.

In this sample, this clone turned up a few times. The V and J genes are TRBV6-2 or TRBV6-3 and TRBJ1-5, with 9 bases identical to TRBD1. The CDR3 has 19 amino acids. The V gene end was trimmed by 0 bases and the J gene end by 2 bases; junction bases not matched to a gene: 11. The germline gives CDR1 MNHEY, CDR2 SVGEGT. DNA of the CDR3: TGTGCCAGCAGTTACTCGAGACGGACAGGGGTGGTCGGCAATCAGCCCCAGCATTTT. Translating it yields CASSYSRRTGVVGNQPQHF.

The gene calls are TRBV27 and TRBJ1-5; D is undetermined. CDR1 and CDR2 from the germline V gene are MNHEY and SMNVEV (reference sequence). Trimming took 6 bases from V and 8 from J, leaving 11 bases between them. This CDR3 comprises 12 residues. This chain's CDR3 is CASRSAGEPQHF. CDR3 coding DNA: TGTGCCAGCAGATCCGCCGGAGAGCCCCAGCATTTT.

CDR3 region: CASSPGLAGGPDTQYF. In DNA, the CDR3 is TGCGCCAGCAGCCCAGGACTAGCGGGGGGGCCAGATACGCAGTATTTT. The chain joins TRBV5-1 to TRBJ2-3; 15 bases fit TRBD2. CDR3 length: 16 amino acids. Germline lookup yields CDR1 SGHRS and CDR2 YFSETQ. The ends lost 4 bases at V and 4 bases at J; junction bases unmatched: 4. Filled out from reference TRBV5-1 and TRBJ2-3, the complete variable domain reads KAGVTQTPRYLIKTRGQQVTLSCSPISGHRSVSWYQQTPGQGLQFLFEYFSETQRNKGNFPGRFSGRQFSNSRSEMNVSTLELGDSALYLCASSPGLAGGPDTQYFGPGTRLTVL.

The chain has TRBV7-6 and TRBJ1-1; no firm D call. The CDR3 covers 14 residues. From germline, CDR1 is SGHVS and CDR2 FNYEAQ. V gave up 1 base and J gave up 0 bases, with 6 bases separating them. The CDR3 here is CASSLDTMNTEAFF. CDR3 sequence (DNA): TGTGCCAGCAGCTTAGATACTATGAACACTGAAGCTTTCTTT.

The V gene is TRBV5-1, the J gene TRBJ2-2, with 11 bases aligning to TRBD1. Germline CDR1 is SGHRS and CDR2 is YFSETQ. The J segment lost 5 bases and the V segment lost 5 bases, leaving 11 bases of the junction unmatched. CDR3 length equals 17 residues. This CDR3 reads CASSSTPGTGGTGELFF. CDR3 in DNA: TGCGCCAGCAGTTCGACGCCCGGGACAGGGGGAACCGGGGAGCTGTTTTTT.